This T cell receptor beta chain was found in a study of T cells in women clearing cervical HPV infection. Study summary: Controls were women whose single incident HPV16 infection cleared within 12 months without precancer or cancer.

General study findings and limits: Repertoire richness, not evenness, was significantly elevated in CIN3+ cases versus controls. Controls had more TRBV6-7 (0.16%) than cases (roughly 0.11%).

TCRdb keeps only in-frame clones here, not all; method: immunoSEQ multiplex PCR. This sample's clone table lists 31,000 or so clones. Trimming removed 3 bases at V and 4 bases at J, with 9 bases between. Germline V gene data show CDR1 as LNHDA and CDR2 as SQIVND (reference sequence). The CDR3 has 13 amino acids. As regards this clone: Its target is not known. Read sequence stops 3 residues before the CDR3 end, and the germline J gene provides the missing end.

This clonotype was obtained from a woman between 18 and 75 years old with a cervical HPV16 infection that either progressed to CIN3+ or cleared (not recorded which). Input material: blood buffy coat. This chain joins TRBV19 and TRBJ1-1, with a tentative D call TRBD1 (5 bases). The CDR3 DNA, read in part, is TGTGCCAGTAGTATGCGGGGGGGCACTGAA. It codes for CASSMRGGTE. The entire CDR3 is CASSMRGGTEAFF.